A selection of T cell receptor delta chains follows, all from one sample in a study of gamma-delta chains in newborns, infants, children. TCRdb re-processed the reads using CATT. The sample holds 9,100 or so delta-chain clones, about 1.5% seen once. Sequencing used blood. The receptors stem from a child who was a newborn, infant or young child, either healthy, febrile or measles-vaccinated (not recorded which). CDR3s include the opening cysteine and the closing phenylalanine or tryptophan. A D gene is named only where the DNA matches it firmly. Clone size is stated in some rows and not others, as once, few, many or a class when expanded.

V: TRDV1
size: few
D: .
J: TRDJ1
CDR3: CALGPYYSRGPGADKLIF
DNA: TGTGCTCTTGGACCCTACTACTCGCGGGGCCCAGGGGCCGATAAACTCATCTTT

V: TRDV2
size: medium-sized
D: TRDD3
J: TRDJ1
CDR3: CACDTWDTGADKLIF
DNA: TGTGCCTGTGACACGTGGGATACGGGAGCCGATAAACTCATCTTT

V: TRDV2
size: .
D: TRDD3
J: TRDJ3
CDR3: CACDTVMGGGLSWDTRQMFF
DNA: TGTGCCTGTGACACCGTAATGGGTGGGGGACTATCCTGGGACACCCGACAGATGTTTTTC

V: TRDV1
size: .
D: .
J: TRDJ3
CDR3: CALAVVLPTLFGGYSWDTRQMFF
DNA: TGTGCTCTTGCCGTGGTACTTCCTACACTATTTGGGGGATACTCCTGGGACACCCGACAGATGTTTTTC

V: TRAV29/DV5
size: medium-sized
D: .
J: TRDJ1
CDR3: CAASSPRGSTGNTDKLIF
DNA: TGTGCAGCAAGTTCCCCCCGTGGCTCTACTGGGAACACCGATAAACTCATCTTT

V: TRDV1
size: medium-sized
D: TRDD3
J: TRDJ3
CDR3: CALGEPRPFTGGYENSWDTRQMFF
DNA: TGTGCTCTTGGGGAACCGCGTCCCTTTACTGGGGGATACGAGAACTCCTGGGACACCCGACAGATGTTTTTC

V: TRDV1
size: .
D: TRDD3
J: TRDJ3
CDR3: CALGTYPPGGGFGSWDTRQMFF
DNA: TGTGCTCTTGGGACTTACCCGCCAGGTGGGGGATTTGGTTCCTGGGACACCCGACAGATGTTTTTC

V: TRDV1
size: medium-sized
D: TRDD3
J: TRDJ1
CDR3: CALGELSLIRTGGLTSTDKLIF
DNA: TGTGCTCTTGGGGAATTATCTCTAATTCGAACTGGGGGACTCACTTCCACCGATAAACTCATCTTT

V: TRDV1
size: few
D: .
J: TRDJ1
CDR3: CALGEFSYVSLNNWEYTDKLIF
DNA: TGTGCTCTTGGGGAATTTTCTTACGTGTCTTTAAATAACTGGGAGTACACCGATAAACTCATCTTT

V: TRDV1
size: few
D: TRDD3
J: TRDJ2
CDR3: CALGILFRSIWGDALTAQLFF
DNA: TGTGCTCTTGGGATTCTCTTCCGATCTATCTGGGGGGACGCTTTGACAGCACAACTCTTCTTT

V: TRDV1
size: few
D: TRDD3
J: TRDJ1
CDR3: CALGELHLRYWGAEKLIF
DNA: TGTGCCCTTGGGGAACTTCACCTACGGTACTGGGGGGCAGAGAAACTCATCTTT

V: TRDV1
size: medium-sized
D: .
J: TRDJ1
CDR3: CALGELGPIGGPGDKLIF
DNA: TGTGCTCTTGGGGAACTAGGGCCTATTGGGGGGCCCGGGGATAAACTCATCTTT

V: TRDV1
size: .
D: TRDD3
J: TRDJ1
CDR3: CALGPRDLGDTPSNTDKLIF
DNA: TGTGCTCTTGGCCCAAGGGACCTGGGGGATACGCCCTCTAACACCGATAAACTCATCTTT

V: TRDV1
size: medium-sized
D: TRDD3
J: TRDJ1
CDR3: CALGEFSLLGDGLYTDKLIF
DNA: TGTGCTCTTGGGGAATTTTCCTTACTGGGGGATGGTCTCTACACCGATAAACTCATCTTT

V: TRDV1
size: .
D: TRDD3
J: TRDJ1
CDR3: CALGELESYEWSTGGSRMADKLIF
DNA: TGTGCTCTTGGGGAACTTGAGTCCTACGAGTGGAGTACTGGGGGATCGAGAATGGCAGATAAACTCATCTTT

V: TRDV1
size: .
D: .
J: TRDJ1
CDR3: CALGELVTVRFLVLGDRKVHTDRLIF
DNA: TGTGCTCTTGGGGAACTAGTGACTGTGAGGTTTCTAGTACTGGGAGACCGGAAGGTGCACACCGATAGACTCATCTTT

V: TRDV1
size: .
D: TRDD3
J: TRDJ1
CDR3: CALGELRLGAPQAKLIF
DNA: TGTGCTCTTGGGGAACTCCGACTGGGGGCCCCTCAGGCTAAACTCATCTTT

V: TRDV1
size: medium-sized
D: TRDD3
J: TRDJ1
CDR3: CALELRISLGDTDKLIF
DNA: TGTGCTCTTGAGCTCAGGATATCTTTGGGGGATACCGATAAACTCATCTTT

V: TRDV2
size: .
D: .
J: TRDJ3
CDR3: CACDVLGTWDTRQMFF
DNA: TGTGCCTGTGACGTACTGGGCACCTGGGACACCCGACAGATGTTTTTC

V: TRDV1
size: many
D: .
J: TRDJ1
CDR3: CALGDWTPSYALGDPYTDKLIF
DNA: TGTGCTCTTGGGGATTGGACCCCTTCCTACGCTCTGGGGGACCCCTACACCGATAAACTCATCTTT

V: TRDV1
size: few
D: .
J: TRDJ1
CDR3: CALSSTYTDKLIF
DNA: TGTGCTCTTAGTTCGACGTACACAGATAAACTCATCTTT

V: TRDV1
size: medium-sized
D: TRDD2
J: TRDJ1
CDR3: CALGEPAFLRGMDDKLIF
DNA: TGTGCTCTTGGGGAACCGGCCTTCCTACGAGGAATGGACGATAAACTCATCTTT

V: TRDV1
size: few
D: TRDD3
J: TRDJ2
CDR3: CALGIFPLTGGPFSPLTAQLFF
DNA: TGTGCTCTTGGCATCTTCCCCCTTACTGGGGGTCCTTTTTCGCCTTTGACAGCACAACTCTTCTTT

V: TRDV3
size: .
D: TRDD3
J: TRDJ1
CDR3: CAFSVVGGYAGVTDKLIF
DNA: TGTGCCTTTTCGGTAGTTGGGGGATACGCGGGGGTCACCGATAAACTCATCTTT

V: TRDV3
size: medium-sized
D: TRDD3
J: TRDJ1
CDR3: CAFIRSYWGITDKLIF
DNA: TGTGCCTTTATCAGGTCCTACTGGGGGATAACCGATAAACTCATCTTT

V: TRDV1
size: .
D: .
J: TRDJ1
CDR3: CALGEGDLTDKLIF
DNA: TGTGCTCTTGGGGAAGGGGATTTGACCGATAAACTCATCTTT

V: TRDV1
size: .
D: TRDD3
J: TRDJ2
CDR3: CALGRPTEWGIRLGVFLTAQLFF
DNA: TGTGCTCTTGGGCGGCCTACGGAATGGGGGATACGGCTTGGGGTTTTTTTGACAGCACAACTCTTCTTT

V: TRDV1
size: .
D: TRDD3
J: TRDJ1
CDR3: CALGELLLRGVLSGGYRDKLIF
DNA: TGTGCTCTTGGGGAACTACTCCTACGTGGCGTTTTATCGGGGGGATACCGCGATAAACTCATCTTT

V: TRDV2
size: medium-sized
D: TRDD3
J: TRDJ3
CDR3: CACDKLGDSWDTRQMFF
DNA: TGTGCCTGTGACAAACTGGGGGACTCCTGGGACACCCGACAGATGTTTTTC

V: TRDV2
size: few
D: TRDD3
J: TRDJ1
CDR3: CARDTRTLKNRTGGPGPYTDKLIF
DNA: TGTGCCCGTGACACCCGAACCCTAAAAAATCGTACTGGGGGACCCGGGCCTTACACCGATAAACTCATCTTT

V: TRDV1
size: few
D: TRDD3
J: TRDJ1
CDR3: CALGELTSSWGTREKLIF
DNA: TGTGCTCTTGGGGAGCTTACTTCTTCCTGGGGGACAAGAGAAAAACTCATCTTT

V: TRDV2
size: few
D: TRDD3
J: TRDJ1
CDR3: CACDTRWGTRFSDKLIF
DNA: TGTGCCTGTGACACGAGGTGGGGGACCCGATTCTCCGATAAACTCATCTTT

V: TRDV1
size: medium-sized
D: TRDD3
J: TRDJ1
CDR3: CALGELGLLGDRTYTDKLIF
DNA: TGTGCTCTTGGGGAACTTGGCCTACTGGGGGATAGGACGTACACCGATAAACTCATCTTT

V: TRDV1
size: medium-sized
D: .
J: TRDJ1
CDR3: CALGEGTSRYTDKLIF
DNA: TGTGCTCTTGGGGAAGGGACCTCCCGGTACACCGATAAACTCATCTTT

V: TRDV2
size: few
D: TRDD3
J: TRDJ3
CDR3: CASDGGSPPSPWDTRQMFF
DNA: TGTGCCAGTGACGGGGGATCTCCCCCGAGCCCCTGGGACACCCGACAGATGTTTTTC

V: TRDV1
size: .
D: TRDD3
J: TRDJ1
CDR3: CALGEPDSFSGPNWGPTTDKLIF
DNA: TGTGCTCTTGGGGAACCAGATTCCTTCTCAGGGCCTAACTGGGGGCCGACGACCGATAAACTCATCTTT

V: TRDV2
size: few
D: .
J: TRDJ1
CDR3: CACDLLGNGYTDKLIF
DNA: TGTGCCTGCGATCTCCTGGGGAATGGATACACCGATAAACTCATCTTT

V: TRDV1
size: medium-sized
D: .
J: TRDJ1
CDR3: CALGESAGDTDKLIF
DNA: TGTGCTCTTGGGGAATCGGCAGGGGACACCGATAAACTCATCTTT

V: TRDV1
size: medium-sized
D: .
J: TRDJ1
CDR3: CALGDSNSYAAHWTWGPPDKLIF
DNA: TGTGCTCTTGGGGATTCCAATTCCTACGCGGCGCATTGGACCTGGGGGCCCCCCGATAAACTCATCTTT

V: TRDV2
size: medium-sized
D: .
J: TRDJ3
CDR3: CACDTAWGRRDTRQMFF
DNA: TGTGCCTGTGACACCGCTTGGGGACGGAGGGACACCCGACAGATGTTTTTC

V: TRDV1
size: medium-sized
D: .
J: TRDJ1
CDR3: CALGESPRLGPSNVELIF
DNA: TGTGCTCTTGGGGAAAGTCCCCGATTAGGGCCTTCCAACGTGGAACTCATCTTT

V: TRDV1
size: medium-sized
D: TRDD3
J: TRDJ2
CDR3: CALGEYRGIVSQLFF
DNA: TGTGCTCTTGGGGAATATCGGGGGATCGTCTCACAACTCTTCTTT

V: TRDV3
size: few
D: TRDD3
J: TRDJ1
CDR3: CAFFPSLFLTYLLGDTIADKLIF
DNA: TGTGCCTTCTTCCCTTCACTCTTCCTTACCTACCTACTGGGGGATACTATCGCCGATAAACTCATCTTT

V: TRDV1
size: medium-sized
D: TRDD3
J: TRDJ1
CDR3: CALGELDYWGIYTDKLIF
DNA: TGTGCTCTTGGGGAACTTGACTACTGGGGGATCTACACCGATAAACTCATCTTT

V: TRDV1
size: medium-sized
D: .
J: TRDJ1
CDR3: CALGEGSSRGADKLIF
DNA: TGTGCTCTTGGGGAAGGATCCTCCCGGGGCGCCGATAAACTCATCTTT

V: TRDV1
size: .
D: .
J: TRDJ1
CDR3: CALGELGTFLPLYWGNAYTDKLIF
DNA: TGTGCTCTTGGGGAACTGGGGACCTTCCTACCCTTATACTGGGGGAATGCGTACACCGATAAACTCATCTTT